This T cell receptor beta chain was captured in a study of long-term antiretroviral therapy in people with HIV. Notes on the study in general: The ART regimens used between the mid-2000s and the late 2010s may be less effective than current ones.

As to this clone: Antigen: not known.

Version v3.0 of the immunoSEQ assay ran at survey level. Method: immunoSEQ multiplex PCR; TCRdb's copy keeps in-frame clones and lacks some. The sample contains about 19,000 clones, more than 65% of which appear only once. This CDR3 comprises 15 residues. Per the germline V gene, CDR1 is LNHDA and CDR2 is SQIVND (reference sequence). V was clipped by 2 bases and J by 4 bases, with 12 bases between them. The source material was unsorted PBMCs, sampled 0.5 years before starting antiretroviral therapy. This receptor was obtained from a woman aged 45-60 years with HIV. The J gene is TRBJ1-5, the V gene TRBV19; no reliable D call. The CDR3 is CASSIRWTGNQPQHF. The CDR3 bases are TGTGCCAGTAGTATAAGGTGGACGGGGAATCAGCCCCAGCATTTT.